A single sample is the source of the 27 T cell receptor beta chains below, sequenced in a study. One entry per CDR3 protein results from TCRdb running MiXCR on the reads. The sample includes 12,000 to 15,000 distinct CDR3 sequences, around 30% seen only once; the top ten take more than 15%. The sample was blood. These receptor sequences come from a human donor.

The rearrangement joins TRBV28 to TRBJ2-7; D is uncertain. V lost 4 bases, J lost 3 bases, and 4 bases lay in between. The germline gives CDR1 MDHEN, CDR2 SYDVKM. The CDR3 sequence is 11 residues long. The CDR3 region is CASSWSYEQYF. DNA of the CDR3: TGTGCCAGCAGTTGGAGCTACGAGCAGTACTTC.

This chain's CDR3 is CASSYPASSLGTNEQYF. CDR3 bases: TGTGCCAGCAGTTACCCGGCCAGCTCACTTGGGACGAACGAGCAGTACTTC. J is TRBJ2-7 and V is TRBV6-5, with D perhaps TRBD1 or TRBD2 (5 bases each). The germline gives CDR1 MNHEY, CDR2 SVGAGI. The V end was cut by 2 bases, the J end by 5 bases, with 22 bases between. This CDR3 contains 17 residues.

This clonotype is deemed medium-sized. The genes are TRBV18 and TRBJ2-1; D is uncertain. The CDR3 has 14 residues. In germline, CDR1 is KGHSH, CDR2 LQKENI. Deletions cut 3 bases from V and 7 bases from J, with 13 bases between. The CDR3 DNA is TGTGCCAGCTCACCGCAAAGGGCTTCTAATGAGCAGTTCTTC. As protein: CASSPQRASNEQFF. Together with reference TRBV18 and TRBJ2-1, the CDR3 gives the full variable domain: NAGVMQNPRHLVRRRGQEARLRCSPMKGHSHVYWYRQLPEEGLKFMVYLQKENIIDESGMPKERFSAEFPKEGPSILRIQQVVRGDSAAYFCASSPQRASNEQFFGPGTRLTVL.

This clonotype was found many times. The V call is TRBV29-1, the J call TRBJ1-1, with TRBD1 identical over 7 bases. The germline V gene has CDR1 SQVTM and CDR2 ANQGSEA. The CDR3 covers 13 residues. Trimming cost V 7 bases and J 1 base; bases outside gene matches: 6. CDR3 sequence (DNA): TGCAGCGGCACAGGGGCCCCGAACACTGAAGCTTTCTTT. As protein: CSGTGAPNTEAFF.

This clonotype is deemed medium-sized (0.01 to 0.1%). The chain uses TRBV29-1 and TRBJ2-6; D ambiguous. The germline CDR1 and CDR2 sequences are SQVTM and ANQGSEA. V was cut by 6 bases and J by 0 bases, with 15 bases left in between. The CDR3 is made up of 16 amino acids. Written as DNA, the CDR3 is TGCAGCGTGAACACGGCACAGCTCTCTGGGGCCAACGTCCTGACTTTC. Translated, it gives CSVNTAQLSGANVLTF.

This clonotype is classed as medium-sized. This chain connects TRBV18 to TRBJ1-1, with D perhaps TRBD1 (5 bases). V dropped 6 bases and J dropped 7 bases, with 18 bases sitting between them. This CDR3 contains 14 residues. Looked up from germline, CDR1 is KGHSH and CDR2 is LQKENI. DNA of the CDR3: TGTGCCAGCTCGCCGGGGCCCCTTATGGGTGAAGCTTTCTTT. Translated: CASSPGPLMGEAFF.

As to this clonotype: Sequence at one end of the junction differs from germline and may be a read error. The chain recombines TRBV7-9 with TRBJ2-3; 8 bases are a match to TRBD2. This CDR3 is 16 amino acids long. Germline loops: CDR1 SEHNR, CDR2 FQNEAQ (reference sequence). CDR3 DNA: TGTGCTAGCAGCCTTACTAGCGGCCCTGCCCTCGGTACGCAGTATTTT. Amino acid sequence: CASSLTSGPALGTQYF.

This clonotype was seen many times. The chain recombines TRBV18 with TRBJ2-3, with TRBD2 as a possible D gene (5 bases). CDR3 size: 14 residues. Germline CDR1 is KGHSH and CDR2 is LQKENI. Trimming cost V 1 base and J 2 bases, with 7 bases left between them. In nucleotides, the CDR3 is TGTGCCAGCTCACCACGGGAGTCCACAGATACGCAGTATTTT. The encoded protein is CASSPRESTDTQYF.

Many counts were recorded for this clonotype. The V and J genes are TRBV4-3 and TRBJ2-1; no definite D call. The germline V gene encodes CDR1 LGHNA and CDR2 YSLEER. Trimming took 0 bases from V and 0 from J, leaving 12 bases between them. The length of the CDR3 is 17 residues. The CDR3 sequence is CASSQDGAISSYNEQFF. The CDR3 DNA sequence: TGCGCCAGCAGCCAAGATGGAGCTATTAGCTCCTACAATGAGCAGTTCTTC.

The J gene is TRBJ1-5, the V gene TRBV4-3; D unclear. V lost 0 bases to trimming and J lost 10 bases, with 10 bases between them. The germline V gene encodes CDR1 LGHNA and CDR2 YSLEER. CDR3 length equals 13 residues. In DNA, the CDR3 is TGCGCCAGCAGCCAAGAATATAATTCACCCCAGCATTTT. Its protein is CASSQEYNSPQHF.

The sample holds one count of this clonotype. This chain connects TRBV30 to TRBJ1-1, with D uncertain. The V and J ends lost 2 bases and 0 bases respectively, with 31 bases between them. This CDR3 has 21 residues. Germline values: CDR1 GTSNPN, CDR2 SVGIG (reference sequence). CDR3 bases: TGTGCCTGGAGTAAGCAGTTCGATAAGCGGCCGCCATGGAGGGTGAACACTGAAGCTTTCTTT. It translates to CAWSKQFDKRPPWRVNTEAFF.

This clonotype was detected ten times or more. CDR3 coding DNA: TGCGCCAGCAGCCAAGGACAGAAAGAGACCCAGTACTTC. Its translation: CASSQGQKETQYF. The chain joins TRBV4-3 to TRBJ2-5; TRBD1 might be the D (5 bases). The germline CDR1 and CDR2 sequences are LGHNA and YSLEER. This CDR3 region has 13 residues. Trimming removed 1 base at V and 3 bases at J, with 6 bases between.

This rearrangement joins TRBV26 to TRBJ2-5; the D segment call TRBD2 is taken from the table without a DNA check. TRBV26 is designated a pseudogene. This CDR3 has 20 residues. CDR3 DNA sequence: TGTGCCAGCAGTTCGATAAGCGGCCGCCATGGAGGGCTAGCGGGAGAGACCCAGTACTTC. Protein: CASSSISGRHGGLAGETQYF.

In this sample, this clonotype turned up many times. The chain is built from TRBV4-3 and TRBJ1-6; D might be TRBD1 (5 bases). Germline loops: CDR1 LGHNA, CDR2 YSLEER. The CDR3 is made up of 14 amino acids. V was clipped by 0 bases and J by 7 bases, with 7 bases between them. Here the CDR3 reads CASSQDEGNSPLHF. The CDR3 bases are TGCGCCAGCAGCCAAGACGAGGGGAATTCACCCCTCCACTTT.

A note on this clonotype: A much larger clonotype is one base distant, so this may be a read error. The chain combines TRBV30 with TRBJ2-7; a possible D gene is TRBD2 (5 bases). The V gene's germline CDR1 is GTSNPN and CDR2 SVGIG (reference sequence). The CDR3 length is 12 residues. CDR3 amino acids: CAGSGPGYEQYF. Here the CDR3 DNA reads TGTGCCGGGAGTGGTCCAGGCTACGAGCAGTACTTC.

The sample holds many counts of this clonotype. The chain is built from TRBV4-3 and TRBJ1-1; D is perhaps TRBD1 (5 bases). Germline V lookup: CDR1 LGHNA, CDR2 YSLEER. Between the trimmed V and J ends, which lost 6 bases and 4 bases, there was a span of 18 bases. The CDR3 covers 15 residues. In nucleotides, the CDR3 is TGCGCCAGCAGAAGAGATGGGGGGTCGGGCACTGAAGCTTTCTTT. As protein: CASRRDGGSGTEAFF.

The table lists this clonotype with many counts. The V gene is TRBV4-3, the J gene TRBJ1-1, with D perhaps TRBD1 (6 bases). Per the germline V gene, CDR1 is LGHNA and CDR2 is YSLEER. V gave up 0 bases and J gave up 5 bases, with 13 bases separating them. This CDR3 comprises 15 residues. CDR3 amino acids: CASSQDGGGWTEAFF. The CDR3 DNA sequence: TGCGCCAGCAGCCAAGATGGGGGGGGCTGGACTGAAGCTTTCTTT.

The rearrangement uses TRBV9 and TRBJ1-5, with a tentative D call TRBD1 (5 bases). CDR1 is SGDLS and CDR2 is YYNGEE in the germline V gene. Deletions cut 3 bases from V and 10 bases from J, with 20 bases between. This CDR3 is 15 amino acids long. The CDR3 here is CASSGGHSYNSPQHF. DNA for the CDR3: TGTGCCAGCAGCGGAGGACACTCCTATAATTCACCCCAGCATTTT.

This clonotype was picked up many times. The J gene is TRBJ1-6, the V gene TRBV4-2, with TRBD1 as a possible D gene (5 bases). Germline V gene sequence: CDR1 LGHNA, CDR2 YNFKEQ. This CDR3 has 16 amino acids. Between the trimmed V and J ends, which lost 1 base and 8 bases, there was a span of 15 bases. In DNA, the CDR3 is TGTGCCAGCAGCCAAGTAGGGGAGAAGTTAGATTCACCCCTCCACTTT. Translation gives CASSQVGEKLDSPLHF.

Note on this clonotype: With a much larger clone just one base away, this may be a read error. The V call is TRBV4-3, the J call TRBJ1-6; D is perhaps TRBD1 (5 bases). Germline V CDR1 and CDR2: LGHNA, YSLEER. CDR3 length equals 15 residues. Here the CDR3 DNA reads TGCGCCAGCAGCAAAGAAAGGACATATAATTCACCCCTCCACTTT. Its protein product is CASSKERTYNSPLHF.

CDR3 protein: CSVGLAIYEQYF. CDR3 nucleotides: TGCAGCGTTGGGCTAGCAATCTACGAGCAGTACTTC. The chain employs TRBV29-1 and TRBJ2-7, with D perhaps matching TRBD2 (5 bases). The V and J ends lost 4 bases and 3 bases respectively, with 10 bases between them. The V gene's germline CDR1 is SQVTM and CDR2 ANQGSEA. CDR3 length: 12 amino acids.

The gene calls are TRBV30 and TRBJ1-2, with 10 bases that match TRBD1. V gave up 1 base and J gave up 7 bases; unmatched junction bases: 9. CDR3 length: 15 residues. CDR1 is GTSNPN, CDR2 SVGIG, per germline (reference sequence). The CDR3 bases are TGTGCCTGGAGTGCAACGGGACAGGGGTTTGGTGGCTACACCTTC. Translation gives CAWSATGQGFGGYTF.

The chain joins TRBV4-2 to TRBJ1-3; no firm D call. Between the trimmed V and J ends, which lost 1 base and 3 bases, there was a span of 1 base. Per the germline V gene, CDR1 is LGHNA and CDR2 is YNFKEQ. The CDR3 is 12 residues long. The CDR3 reads CASSQGGNTIYF. The CDR3 nucleotides are TGTGCCAGCAGCCAAGGTGGAAACACCATATATTTT.

This clonotype has more than one count but fewer than ten. The chain carries TRBV29-1 and TRBJ1-3; D call uncertain. V gave up 7 bases and J gave up 3 bases, with 13 bases separating them. This CDR3 is built from 13 residues. Germline CDR1 reads SQVTM; CDR2 reads ANQGSEA. The CDR3 bases are TGCAGCGCATTTGACGTAGGTGGAAACACCATATATTTT. Translated, it gives CSAFDVGGNTIYF.

The sample holds a few counts of this clonotype. The CDR3 DNA is TGTGCCAGCAGCCAAGATGAAGTCGGACAGGGCTACCTGAGCTCCTACAATGAGCAGTTCTTC. Translated: CASSQDEVGQGYLSSYNEQFF. The chain recombines TRBV4-2 with TRBJ2-1; 8 bases fit TRBD1. V was clipped by 0 bases and J by 0 bases; unmatched bases: 16. CDR3 length equals 21 residues. From germline, CDR1 is LGHNA and CDR2 YNFKEQ.

This clonotype is medium-sized within its sample. The J gene is TRBJ2-1, the V gene TRBV4-3; D not certain. The CDR3 length is 14 residues. V was clipped by 0 bases and J by 8 bases, with 11 bases between them. Germline V gene data show CDR1 as LGHNA and CDR2 as YSLEER. The DNA for the CDR3 is TGCGCCAGCAGCCAAGATTGGTTGAGCGATGAGCAGTTCTTC. It encodes CASSQDWLSDEQFF.

With regard to this clonotype: A much larger clone sits a single nucleotide away, making a read error possible. The CDR3 carries no conserved terminal phenylalanine or tryptophan, so it likely arises from a read error. The V and J genes are TRBV4-3 and TRBJ2-4; no clear D gene. The CDR3 spans 15 residues. Trimming pared 0 bases from V and 7 bases from J, leaving 13 bases between. Germline V gene sequence: CDR1 LGHNA, CDR2 YSLEER. CDR3 amino acids: CASSQEGERSNIQYI. In DNA, the CDR3 is TGCGCCAGCAGCCAAGAAGGTGAACGATCGAACATTCAGTACATC.